Below, 30 T cell receptor beta chains from the same sample are listed, as sequenced in a study of blood T cell repertoires in COVID-19. The data were produced by immunoSEQ multiplex PCR, yet TCRdb's version contains in-frame clones alone and is incomplete. The table shows more than 200,000 clones, with about 88% occurring only once. The source material was PBMCs or T cells enriched from blood (not recorded which). Every receptor here comes from a woman aged 45-65 years who had recovered from COVID-19.

CDR3 DNA sequence: TGTGCTAGTGGTCCCCCCGAGGGCGGCCTTTCCTACGAGCAGTACTTC. Its protein is CASGPPEGGLSYEQYF. The chain has TRBV12-5 and TRBJ2-7; tentatively, D is TRBD2 (5 bases). CDR1 LGHNT and CDR2 FRNRAP come from the germline V gene. The CDR3 runs 16 residues. Trimming took 5 bases from V and 1 from J, leaving 18 bases between them.

The V and J genes are TRBV5-1 and TRBJ1-2, with D uncertain. V lost 2 bases, J lost 0 bases, and 8 bases lay in between. Per the germline V gene, CDR1 is SGHRS and CDR2 is YFSETQ. CDR3 length equals 14 residues. The CDR3 nucleotides are TGCGCCAGCAGCTTTTCCGGGACTAACTATGGCTACACCTTC. This sequence encodes CASSFSGTNYGYTF.

The chain combines TRBV28 with TRBJ2-3, with 7 bases matching TRBD1. Per germline, CDR1 MDHEN and CDR2 SYDVKM. This CDR3 is 13 amino acids long. With 7 bases clipped from V and 2 bases from J, the junction kept 3 bases outside the gene matches. CDR3 loop: CASTTGATDTQYF. The DNA for the CDR3 is TGTGCCAGCACTACAGGGGCCACAGATACGCAGTATTTT.

This chain uses TRBV2 with TRBJ1-2; 8 bases match TRBD1. Trimming at V came to 5 bases and at J to 5 bases, leaving 10 bases not matched to a gene. This CDR3 has 15 residues. Germline loops: CDR1 SNHLY, CDR2 FYNNEI. The CDR3 DNA reads TGTGCCAGCAGTCTCGGACAGGGTGGTATATATGGCTACACCTTC. Protein product: CASSLGQGGIYGYTF.

This chain links TRBV7-3 with TRBJ2-1; 9 bases map to TRBD2. This CDR3 spans 14 amino acids. CDR1 is SGHTA, CDR2 FQGTGA, per germline. The trim removed 3 bases at V and 6 bases at J, leaving 3 bases unmatched. Written as DNA, the CDR3 is TGTGCCAGCAGCTTCGGTAGCGGGAGCAATGAGCAGTTCTTC. Translation gives CASSFGSGSNEQFF.

This chain connects TRBV27 to TRBJ2-1; TRBD2 matches at 9 bases. Germline CDR1 and CDR2: MNHEY and SMNVEV (reference sequence). J lost 7 bases, V lost 2 bases, and 6 bases had no gene match. The CDR3 runs 15 residues. CDR3 residues: CASSLKREARNEQFF. CDR3 nucleotide sequence: TGTGCCAGCAGTTTAAAGCGGGAGGCCAGAAATGAGCAGTTCTTC.

This clone was counted between two and nine times. CDR3 residues: CSVVVPGPHGYTF. The CDR3 coding sequence is TGCAGCGTTGTAGTTCCAGGGCCCCACGGCTACACCTTC. The chain joins TRBV29-1 to TRBJ1-2; D might be TRBD1 (5 bases). The CDR3 is 13 amino acids. V was clipped by 4 bases and J by 8 bases, with 17 bases between them. CDR1 is SQVTM, CDR2 ANQGSEA, per germline.

The J gene is TRBJ2-2, the V gene TRBV18; 8 bases are shared with TRBD2. The J segment lost 0 bases and the V segment lost 5 bases, leaving 2 bases of the junction unmatched. Germline CDR1 reads KGHSH; CDR2 reads LQKENI. This CDR3 is built from 15 residues. CDR3 nucleotides: TGTGCCAGCTCAGTAGCGGGGTCGAACACCGGGGAGCTGTTTTTT. Translating it yields CASSVAGSNTGELFF. The whole variable domain, filled in from reference TRBV18 and TRBJ2-2, reads NAGVMQNPRHLVRRRGQEARLRCSPMKGHSHVYWYRQLPEEGLKFMVYLQKENIIDESGMPKERFSAEFPKEGPSILRIQQVVRGDSAAYFCASSVAGSNTGELFFGEGSRLTVL.

This chain joins TRBV7-3 and TRBJ2-1; D is possibly TRBD2 (6 bases). With 5 bases removed from V and 7 bases from J, the gap between germline ends came to 12 bases. Germline CDR1 reads SGHTA; CDR2 reads FQGTGA. The CDR3 runs 13 residues. CDR3 bases: TGTGCCAGCAGCCCGAGCGGGTGGAATGAGCAGTTCTTC. Protein: CASSPSGWNEQFF. The variable domain in full, completed from reference TRBV7-3 and TRBJ2-1, reads GAGVSQTPSNKVTEKGKYVELRCDPISGHTALYWYRQSLGQGPEFLIYFQGTGAADDSGLPNDRFFAVRPEGSVSTLKIQRTERGDSAVYLCASSPSGWNEQFFGPGTRLTVL.

The V and J genes are TRBV7-8 and TRBJ2-7, with 11 bases lining up with TRBD2. CDR3 length: 20 amino acids. V trimming: 4 bases; J trimming: 0 bases; junction bases outside the gene matches: 17. Germline loops: CDR1 SGHVS, CDR2 FQNEAQ. The CDR3 loop reads CASSSPPGTSGRRSSYEQYF. CDR3 in DNA: TGTGCCAGCAGCTCACCACCTGGGACTAGCGGAAGAAGAAGCTCCTACGAGCAGTACTTC. Filled out from reference TRBV7-8 and TRBJ2-7, the complete variable domain reads GAGVSQSPRYKVAKRGQDVALRCDPISGHVSLFWYQQALGQGPEFLTYFQNEAQLDKSGLPSDRFFAERPEGSVSTLKIQRTQQEDSAVYLCASSSPPGTSGRRSSYEQYFGPGTRLTVT.

Here the CDR3 reads CASSPRGQGSNQPQHF. The CDR3 DNA sequence: TGTGCCAGCAGTCCTCGTGGACAGGGAAGCAATCAGCCCCAGCATTTT. The chain uses TRBV25-1 and TRBJ1-5; 8 bases are shared with TRBD1. The CDR3 length is 16 residues. Trimming removed 5 bases from V and 1 base from J; junction bases left unmatched: 7. Germline V gene lookup returns CDR1 MGHDK and CDR2 SYGVNS.

V is TRBV7-3 and J is TRBJ2-3; the match to TRBD2 covers 9 bases. The CDR3 runs to 16 residues. V dropped 4 bases and J dropped 0; count of bases not matched to a gene: 5. Germline V gives CDR1 SGHTA, CDR2 FQGTGA. CDR3 sequence reads: CASSSGLATSTDTQYF. The CDR3 nucleotides read TGTGCCAGCAGCTCAGGACTAGCGACAAGCACAGATACGCAGTATTTT.

The CDR3 spells CASSQPGGLAGDEQYF. CDR3 bases: TGTGCCAGCTCCCAACCGGGAGGCCTAGCGGGAGACGAGCAGTACTTC. The chain recombines TRBV18 with TRBJ2-7; 10 positions agree with TRBD2. Germline trimming cut 6 bases from V and 5 bases from J; bases unmatched to any gene: 13. The CDR3 is made up of 16 amino acids. Germline V gene lookup returns CDR1 KGHSH and CDR2 LQKENI.

This clone was counted only a few times. This chain uses TRBV7-2 with TRBJ1-2; 7 bases line up with TRBD1. The V segment lost 5 bases and the J segment 8 bases; nucleotides outside the gene matches: 11. This CDR3 spans 14 amino acids. Per germline, CDR1 SGHTA and CDR2 FQGNSA. Here the CDR3 reads CASSVGTGERGYTF. The CDR3 bases are TGTGCCAGCAGCGTCGGTACAGGGGAGCGGGGCTACACCTTC.

The chain recombines TRBV28 with TRBJ1-3, with D possibly TRBD1 on 6 matching bases. Germline CDR1 is MDHEN and CDR2 is SYDVKM. Trimming shortened V by 5 bases and J by 4 bases, and 15 bases separated the two germline ends. This CDR3 has 15 amino acids. The CDR3 nucleotides read TGTGCCAGCAGTCCGCAAACAGGGTTAGGAAACACCATATATTTT. Its translation: CASSPQTGLGNTIYF.

The chain employs TRBV4-2 and TRBJ2-7; TRBD1 matches 8 bases. There are 15 residues in the CDR3. Germline V CDR1 and CDR2: LGHNA, YNFKEQ. The J segment lost 1 base and the V segment lost 4 bases, leaving 6 bases of the junction unmatched. The CDR3 protein is CASSRTGGSSYEQYF. CDR3 DNA sequence: TGTGCCAGCAGCCGAACAGGGGGAAGTTCCTACGAGCAGTACTTC.

The V and J genes are TRBV11-1 and TRBJ2-3; 7 nucleotides match TRBD2. V lost 5 bases to trimming and J lost 4 bases; unmatched junction nucleotides: 12. Germline assignment: CDR1 SGHAT and CDR2 FQDESV (reference sequence). The CDR3 is made up of 16 amino acids. CDR3 amino acids: CASSNLFAGAPDTQYF. For the CDR3, the DNA is TGTGCCAGCAGCAACCTCTTTGCGGGAGCCCCAGATACGCAGTATTTT.

This sequence joins TRBV7-6 and TRBJ1-1, with 9 bases fitting TRBD1. Germline V CDR1 and CDR2: SGHVS, FNYEAQ. This CDR3 is 15 amino acids long. V was clipped by 3 bases and J by 5 bases; unmatched bases: 7. The DNA for the CDR3 is TGTGCCAGCAGCTTGCCGGGACAGGGTGGTACTGAAGCTTTCTTT. Amino acids: CASSLPGQGGTEAFF.

The chain recombines TRBV7-2 with TRBJ1-4; D is possibly TRBD1 (6 bases). CDR1 and CDR2 (germline): SGHTA, FQGNSA. The CDR3 has 19 amino acids. The germline V and J ends were trimmed by 4 bases and 5 bases, with 26 bases remaining between them. CDR3 in DNA: TGTGCCAGCAGCTCAACTTCAGGGGCGGGCGGCTCATCCAATGAAAAACTGTTTTTT. It is translated as CASSSTSGAGGSSNEKLFF.

J is TRBJ2-1 and V is TRBV4-1; possible D gene TRBD2, 5 bases. V was pared by 0 bases and J by 4 bases, with 13 bases between. The CDR3 totals 16 residues. Germline lookup yields CDR1 MGHRA and CDR2 YSYEKL. The CDR3 nucleotides read TGCGCCAGCAGCCAAGATGTAGGAGGAACGTACAATGAGCAGTTCTTC. This encodes CASSQDVGGTYNEQFF.

This rearrangement joins TRBV5-1 to TRBJ1-2; the D gene is possibly TRBD1 (6 bases). The V and J ends lost 0 bases and 8 bases respectively, with 17 bases between them. Per germline, CDR1 SGHRS and CDR2 YFSETQ. The CDR3 extends over 15 amino acids. CDR3 nucleotide sequence: TGCGCCAGCAGCTTGGTAGTGGCAGGGGCGCGGGGCTACACCTTC. It yields the protein CASSLVVAGARGYTF.

This clone was recorded only once. The rearrangement links TRBV11-2 to TRBJ1-2, with 9 bases aligning to TRBD1. After removal of 6 bases from V and 9 bases from J, the junction contained 14 bases not matched to a gene. The CDR3 runs 15 residues. Germline loops: CDR1 SGHAT, CDR2 FQNNGV. CDR3 sequence (DNA): TGTGCCAGCAGTACTCCGGGACAGGGAGGAGAGAGCTACACCTTC. Its translation is CASSTPGQGGESYTF.

The chain joins TRBV2 to TRBJ1-5; no firm D call. Germline V CDR1 and CDR2: SNHLY, FYNNEI. This CDR3 spans 13 amino acids. V was shortened by 4 bases and J by 5 bases, with 9 bases between the two germline ends. CDR3 bases: TGTGCCAGCAGTGTGGAGGGAGATCAGCCCCAGCATTTT. This encodes CASSVEGDQPQHF.

The V and J genes are TRBV5-1 and TRBJ2-3, with 9 bases aligning to TRBD2. The CDR3 is made up of 16 amino acids. Germline V gene data show CDR1 as SGHRS and CDR2 as YFSETQ. Unmatched junction bases numbered 11, after V lost 4 bases and J lost 5 bases. This CDR3 reads CASSPFVSGRKDTQYF. Written as DNA, the CDR3 is TGCGCCAGCAGCCCGTTCGTGAGCGGGAGGAAAGATACGCAGTATTTT.

Ten or more counts support this clone. The chain employs TRBV30 and TRBJ1-5, with 12 positions matching TRBD1. This CDR3 has 15 residues. Germline CDR1 GTSNPN, CDR2 SVGIG (reference sequence). V dropped 4 bases and J dropped 6; count of bases not matched to a gene: 7. The CDR3 sequence is CAWNTGTGGSQPQHF. The CDR3 region has the DNA TGTGCCTGGAATACCGGGACAGGGGGCAGTCAGCCCCAGCATTTT. Looking up the rest from reference TRBV30 and TRBJ1-5 gives the full variable domain: SQTIHQWPATLVQPVGSPLSLECTVEGTSNPNLYWYRQAAGRGLQLLFYSVGIGQISSEVPQNLSASRPQDRQFILSSKKLLLSDSGFYLCAWNTGTGGSQPQHFGDGTRLSIL.

This chain connects TRBV24-1 to TRBJ1-2; D remains unclear. The CDR3 covers 13 residues. Germline CDR1 is KGHDR and CDR2 is SFDVKD. Trimming took 3 bases from V and 8 from J, leaving 12 bases between them. CDR3: CATSDAGRGGYTF. CDR3 in DNA: TGTGCCACCAGTGATGCGGGTCGTGGCGGCTACACCTTC.

V is TRBV20-1 and J is TRBJ2-1; no clear D. This CDR3 has 11 residues. Trimming took off 3 bases at V and 9 bases at J, with 9 bases between the two ends. The germline V gene has CDR1 DFQATT and CDR2 SNEGSKA (reference sequence). The chain's CDR3 is CSASGDLEQFF. CDR3 nucleotide sequence: TGCAGTGCTAGCGGAGACCTTGAGCAGTTCTTC.

J is TRBJ2-3 and V is TRBV25-1; no firm D call. CDR3 length: 11 residues. Germline V gives CDR1 MGHDK, CDR2 SYGVNS. The V end was cut by 5 bases, the J end by 8 bases, with 8 bases between. The CDR3 DNA sequence: TGTGCCAGCAGTCGAGGCGGTACGCAGTATTTT. Amino acids: CASSRGGTQYF. Together with reference TRBV25-1 and TRBJ2-3, the CDR3 gives the full variable domain: EADIYQTPRYLVIGTGKKITLECSQTMGHDKMYWYQQDPGMELHLIHYSYGVNSTEKGDLSSESTVSRIRTEHFPLTLESARPSHTSQYLCASSRGGTQYFGPGTRLTVL.

The chain carries TRBV7-9 and TRBJ1-6, with TRBD1 matching over 7 bases. This CDR3 is built from 14 residues. Germline CDR1 reads SEHNR; CDR2 reads FQNEAQ (reference sequence). V dropped 5 bases and J dropped 8; count of bases not matched to a gene: 6. CDR3 DNA sequence: TGTGCCAGCAGCCCGGGACAGACTGATTCACCCCTCCACTTT. Protein product: CASSPGQTDSPLHF.

The rearrangement uses TRBV29-1 and TRBJ1-1; D unresolved. From germline, CDR1 is SQVTM and CDR2 ANQGSEA. CDR3 length: 12 residues. Trimming left V 4 bases short and J 2 bases short, with 8 bases between. This CDR3 reads CSVVVLNTEAFF. Written as DNA, the CDR3 is TGCAGCGTTGTTGTCCTAAACACTGAAGCTTTCTTT. Full variable domain (missing parts from reference TRBV29-1 and TRBJ1-1): SAVISQKPSRDICQRGTSLTIQCQVDSQVTMMFWYRQQPGQSLTLIATANQGSEATYESGFVIDKFPISRPNLTFSTLTVSNMSPEDSSIYLCSVVVLNTEAFFGQGTRLTVV.